This TCR beta chain was identified in a study of blood T cell repertoires in COVID-19. On the study more broadly: Sample material is recorded as cDNA or gDNA derived from T cells, B-cell-depleted T cells, or PBMCs.

Original processing notes: Reference gene primers were amplified, and this amplification served to estimate nucleated cell counts. Some clones are missing from TCRdb's copy, which holds only in-frame ones; the method was immunoSEQ multiplex PCR. That table is the source of V, J and clone size, and D and trimming were worked out from the DNA. The sample contains about 200,000 clones, roughly nine tenths of which appear only once. This clone was seen a few times. CDR1 is MDHEN and CDR2 is SYDVKM in the germline V gene. V lost 7 bases to trimming and J lost 1 base; unmatched junction nucleotides: 5. The CDR3 is made up of 15 amino acids.

The receptor comes from a woman between 65 and 79 years old with acute or convalescent COVID-19. The V call is TRBV28, the J call TRBJ2-7; TRBD2 agrees at 12 bases. Sequencing was carried out using peripheral blood. The CDR3 is CASTTSGSLSYEQYF. CDR3 nucleotide sequence: TGTGCCAGCACGACTAGCGGGAGCCTTTCCTACGAGCAGTACTTC. The full variable domain, completed using reference TRBV28 and TRBJ2-7, is DVKVTQSSRYLVKRTGEKVFLECVQDMDHENMFWYRQDPGLGLRLIYFSYDVKMKEKGDIPEGYSVSREKKERFSLILESASTNQTSMYLCASTTSGSLSYEQYFGPGTRLTVT.